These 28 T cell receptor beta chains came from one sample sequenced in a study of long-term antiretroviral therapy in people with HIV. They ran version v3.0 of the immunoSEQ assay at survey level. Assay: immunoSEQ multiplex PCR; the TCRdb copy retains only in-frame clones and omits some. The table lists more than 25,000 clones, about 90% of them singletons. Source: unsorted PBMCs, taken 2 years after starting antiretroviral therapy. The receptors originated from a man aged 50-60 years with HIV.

CDR3 loop: CAWSVPGQGLEKLFF. The CDR3 DNA reads as TGTGCCTGGAGTGTGCCGGGACAGGGTCTGGAAAAACTGTTTTTT. This chain connects TRBV30 to TRBJ1-4; 9 positions agree with TRBD1. This CDR3 is built from 15 residues. Trimming removed 0 bases from V and 8 bases from J; junction bases left unmatched: 7. Per the germline V gene, CDR1 is GTSNPN and CDR2 is SVGIG (reference sequence). The full variable domain, completed using reference TRBV30 and TRBJ1-4, is SQTIHQWPATLVQPVGSPLSLECTVEGTSNPNLYWYRQAAGRGLQLLFYSVGIGQISSEVPQNLSASRPQDRQFILSSKKLLLSDSGFYLCAWSVPGQGLEKLFFGSGTQLSVL.

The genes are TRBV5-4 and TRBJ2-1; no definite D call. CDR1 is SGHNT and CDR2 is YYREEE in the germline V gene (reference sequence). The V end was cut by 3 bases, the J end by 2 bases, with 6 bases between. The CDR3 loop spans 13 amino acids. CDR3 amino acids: CASSSETYNEQFF. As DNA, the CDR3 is TGTGCCAGCAGCTCGGAAACCTACAATGAGCAGTTCTTC.

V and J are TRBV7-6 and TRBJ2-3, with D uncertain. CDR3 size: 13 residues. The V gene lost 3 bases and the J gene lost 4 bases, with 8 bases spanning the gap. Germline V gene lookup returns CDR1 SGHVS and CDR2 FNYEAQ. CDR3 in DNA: TGTGCCAGCAGCTTCTCTCTGGCAGATACGCAGTATTTT. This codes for CASSFSLADTQYF. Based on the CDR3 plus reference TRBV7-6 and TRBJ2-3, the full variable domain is GAGVSQSPRYKVTKRGQDVALRCDPISGHVSLYWYRQALGQGPEFLTYFNYEAQQDKSGLPNDRFSAERPEGSISTLTIQRTEQRDSAMYRCASSFSLADTQYFGPGTRLTVL.

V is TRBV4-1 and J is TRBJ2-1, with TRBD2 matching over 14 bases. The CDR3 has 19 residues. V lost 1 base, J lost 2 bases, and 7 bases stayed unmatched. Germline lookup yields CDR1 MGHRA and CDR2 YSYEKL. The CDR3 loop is CASSQGLAGGMGAYNEQFF. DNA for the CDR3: TGCGCCAGCAGCCAAGGACTAGCGGGAGGGATGGGCGCCTACAATGAGCAGTTCTTC.

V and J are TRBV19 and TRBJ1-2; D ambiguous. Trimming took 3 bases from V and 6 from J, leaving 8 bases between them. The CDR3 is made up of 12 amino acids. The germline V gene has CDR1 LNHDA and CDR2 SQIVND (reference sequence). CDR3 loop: CASSITAHGYTF. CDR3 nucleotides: TGTGCCAGTAGTATTACAGCCCATGGCTACACCTTC.

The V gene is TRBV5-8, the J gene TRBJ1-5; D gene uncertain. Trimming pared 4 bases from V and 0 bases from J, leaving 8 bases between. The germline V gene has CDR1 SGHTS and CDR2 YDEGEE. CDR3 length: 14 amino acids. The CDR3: CASSQLYSNQPQHF. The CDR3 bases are TGTGCCAGCAGCCAACTCTATAGCAATCAGCCCCAGCATTTT.

The DNA for the CDR3 is TGTGCCAGTAGTATAGGGCTTCAACGGGAGACCCAGTACTTC. Encoded protein: CASSIGLQRETQYF. The chain is built from TRBV19 and TRBJ2-5; D unclear. V was clipped by 1 base and J by 5 bases, with 11 bases between them. Germline V CDR1 and CDR2: LNHDA, SQIVND (reference sequence). The CDR3 has 14 residues.

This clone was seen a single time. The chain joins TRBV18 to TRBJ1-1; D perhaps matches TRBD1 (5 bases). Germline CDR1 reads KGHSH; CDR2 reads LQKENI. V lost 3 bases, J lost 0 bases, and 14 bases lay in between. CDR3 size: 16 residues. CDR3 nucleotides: TGTGCCAGCTCACCCTCGCTACAGGCGGTGAACACTGAAGCTTTCTTT. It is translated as CASSPSLQAVNTEAFF.

This CDR3 is CASSPRQGYQETQYF. The DNA for the CDR3 is TGTGCCAGCAGCCCCCGGCAGGGGTACCAAGAGACCCAGTACTTC. The chain is built from TRBV5-6 and TRBJ2-5, with D possibly matching TRBD1 (6 bases). This CDR3 is built from 15 residues. Between the trimmed V and J ends, which lost 4 bases and 0 bases, there was a span of 13 bases. Germline lookup yields CDR1 SGHDT and CDR2 YYEEEE.

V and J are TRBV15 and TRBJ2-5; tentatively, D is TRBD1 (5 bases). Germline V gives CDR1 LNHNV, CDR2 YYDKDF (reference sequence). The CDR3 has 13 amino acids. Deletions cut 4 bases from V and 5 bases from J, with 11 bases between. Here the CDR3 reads CATSTQGQETQYF. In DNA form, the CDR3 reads TGTGCCACCAGCACTCAGGGTCAGGAGACCCAGTACTTC.

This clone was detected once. The CDR3 region has the DNA TGTGCCAGCAGTTCGCCCCGGTGGGAGACTAGTCCGAACACCGGGGAGCTGTTTTTT. Translation: CASSSPRWETSPNTGELFF. The chain carries TRBV28 and TRBJ2-2; D possibly corresponds to TRBD2 (6 bases). The CDR3 has 19 residues. The germline V gene encodes CDR1 MDHEN and CDR2 SYDVKM. V was shortened by 4 bases and J by 0 bases, with 21 bases between the two germline ends.

The CDR3 coding sequence is TGTGCCAGCAGCCGTCGGCTTGATAAAGGGGGCGAGCAGTACTTC. Protein product: CASSRRLDKGGEQYF. The genes are TRBV5-8 and TRBJ2-7; D possibly corresponds to TRBD1 (6 bases). V lost 4 bases, J lost 6 bases, and 20 bases lay in between. Per germline, CDR1 SGHTS and CDR2 YDEGEE. CDR3 length: 15 amino acids.

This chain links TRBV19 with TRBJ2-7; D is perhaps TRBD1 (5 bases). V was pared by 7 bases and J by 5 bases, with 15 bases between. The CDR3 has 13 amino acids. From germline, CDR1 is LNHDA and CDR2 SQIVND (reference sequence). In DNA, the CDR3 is TGTGCCAGTATTGGAGCAGGGCCCCACGAGCAGTACTTC. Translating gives CASIGAGPHEQYF. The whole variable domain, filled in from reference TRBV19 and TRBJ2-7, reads DGGITQSPKYLFRKEGQNVTLSCEQNLNHDAMYWYRQDPGQGLRLIYYSQIVNDFQKGDIAEGYSVSREKKESFPLTVTSAQKNPTAFYLCASIGAGPHEQYFGPGTRLTVT.

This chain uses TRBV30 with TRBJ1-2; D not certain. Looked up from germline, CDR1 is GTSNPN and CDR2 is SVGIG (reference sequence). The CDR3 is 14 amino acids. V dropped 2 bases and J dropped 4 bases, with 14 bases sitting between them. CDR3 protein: CAWSPTRRIYGYTF. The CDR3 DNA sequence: TGTGCCTGGAGTCCTACCCGGAGAATCTATGGCTACACCTTC.

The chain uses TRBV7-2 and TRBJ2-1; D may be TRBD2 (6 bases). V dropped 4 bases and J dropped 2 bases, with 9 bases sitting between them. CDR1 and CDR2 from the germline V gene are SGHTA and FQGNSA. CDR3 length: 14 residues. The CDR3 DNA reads TGTGCCAGCAGCTGGGGACTGCCCTACAATGAGCAGTTCTTC. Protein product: CASSWGLPYNEQFF.

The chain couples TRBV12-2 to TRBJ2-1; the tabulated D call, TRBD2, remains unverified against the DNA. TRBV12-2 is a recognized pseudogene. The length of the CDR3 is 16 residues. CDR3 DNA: TGTGCAAGTCGCTATGGACTAGCGCAATTCTACAATGAGCAGTTCTTC. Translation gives CASRYGLAQFYNEQFF.

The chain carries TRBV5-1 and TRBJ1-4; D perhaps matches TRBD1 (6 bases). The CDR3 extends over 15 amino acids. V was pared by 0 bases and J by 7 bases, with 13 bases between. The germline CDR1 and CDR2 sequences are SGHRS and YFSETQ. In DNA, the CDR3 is TGCGCCAGCAGCTTGGAAGGGGGGATGGGTGAAAAACTGTTTTTT. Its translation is CASSLEGGMGEKLFF.

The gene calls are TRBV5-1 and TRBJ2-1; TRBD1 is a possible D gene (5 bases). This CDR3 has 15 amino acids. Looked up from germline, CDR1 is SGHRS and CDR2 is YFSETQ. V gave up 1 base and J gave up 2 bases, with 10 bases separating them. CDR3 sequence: CASSLTQGTYNEQFF. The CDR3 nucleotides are TGCGCCAGCAGCTTGACTCAGGGAACCTACAATGAGCAGTTCTTC.

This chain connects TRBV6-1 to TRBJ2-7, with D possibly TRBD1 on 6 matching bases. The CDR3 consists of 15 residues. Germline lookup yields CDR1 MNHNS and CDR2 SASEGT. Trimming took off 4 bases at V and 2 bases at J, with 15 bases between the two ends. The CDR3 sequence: CASSAPGTLTYEQYF. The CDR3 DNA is TGTGCCAGCAGTGCCCCCGGGACACTTACCTACGAGCAGTACTTC.

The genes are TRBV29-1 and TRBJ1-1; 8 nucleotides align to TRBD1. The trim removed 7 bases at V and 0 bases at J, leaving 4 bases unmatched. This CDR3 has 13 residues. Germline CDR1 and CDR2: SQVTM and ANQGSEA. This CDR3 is CSAGQGLNTEAFF. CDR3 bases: TGCAGCGCCGGACAGGGATTGAACACTGAAGCTTTCTTT.

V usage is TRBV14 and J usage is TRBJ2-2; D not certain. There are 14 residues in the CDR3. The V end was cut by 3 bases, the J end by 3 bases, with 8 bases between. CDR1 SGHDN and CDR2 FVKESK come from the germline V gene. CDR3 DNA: TGTGCCAGCAGCCAGGTCGGGTACACCGGGGAGCTGTTTTTT. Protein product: CASSQVGYTGELFF.

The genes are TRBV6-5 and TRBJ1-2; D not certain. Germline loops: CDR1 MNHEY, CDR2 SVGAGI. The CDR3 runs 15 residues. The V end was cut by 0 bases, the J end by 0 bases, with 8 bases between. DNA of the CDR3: TGTGCCAGCAGTTACTCGGGAATGGCTAACTATGGCTACACCTTC. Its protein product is CASSYSGMANYGYTF.

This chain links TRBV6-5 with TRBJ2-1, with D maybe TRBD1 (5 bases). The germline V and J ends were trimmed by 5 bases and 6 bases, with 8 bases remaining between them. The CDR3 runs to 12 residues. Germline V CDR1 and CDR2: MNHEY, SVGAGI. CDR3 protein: CASSTQGNEQFF. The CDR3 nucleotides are TGTGCCAGCAGTACTCAGGGCAATGAGCAGTTCTTC.

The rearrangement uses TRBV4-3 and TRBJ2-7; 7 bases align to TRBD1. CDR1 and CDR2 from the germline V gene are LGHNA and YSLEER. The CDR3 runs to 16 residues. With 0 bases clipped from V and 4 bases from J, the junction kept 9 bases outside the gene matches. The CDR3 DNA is TGCGCCAGCAGCCAAGATATCGGCAGGGGGTCGTACGAGCAGTACTTC. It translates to CASSQDIGRGSYEQYF.

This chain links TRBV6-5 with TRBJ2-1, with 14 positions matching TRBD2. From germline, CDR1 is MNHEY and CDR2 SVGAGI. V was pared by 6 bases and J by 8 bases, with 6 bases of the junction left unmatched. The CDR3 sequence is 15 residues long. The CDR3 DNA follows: TGTGCCAGCAGCGCGACTAGCGGGGGGGCCGATGAGCAGTTCTTC. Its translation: CASSATSGGADEQFF.

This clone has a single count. In nucleotides, the CDR3 is TGTGCCAGCTATCTAGTCCCCGGGACAGTCGTAGGCACAGATACGCAGTATTTT. It yields the protein CASYLVPGTVVGTDTQYF. This chain links TRBV11-3 with TRBJ2-3; 7 bases line up with TRBD1. Germline V gene sequence: CDR1 SGHNT, CDR2 YENEEA. The CDR3 runs 18 residues. Trimming took 8 bases from V and 1 from J; bases not matched to a gene: 18.

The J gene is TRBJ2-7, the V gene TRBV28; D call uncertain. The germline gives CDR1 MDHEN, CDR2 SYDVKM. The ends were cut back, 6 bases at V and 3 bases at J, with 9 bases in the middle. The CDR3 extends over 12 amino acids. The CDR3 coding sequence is TGTGCCAGCAGCCTTGACAACTACGAGCAGTACTTC. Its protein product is CASSLDNYEQYF.

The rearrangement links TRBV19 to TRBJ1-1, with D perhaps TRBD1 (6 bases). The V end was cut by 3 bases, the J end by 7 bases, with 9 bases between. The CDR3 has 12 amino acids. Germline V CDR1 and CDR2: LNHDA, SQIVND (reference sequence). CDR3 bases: TGTGCCAGTAGTATTGGGGGCCTTGAAGCTTTCTTT. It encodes CASSIGGLEAFF.